This T cell receptor (beta chain) was identified during a study of T-cell memory formation after mild COVID-19. Study results and limitations: Clones that contracted from day 15 to 85 were balanced CD4/CD8, while later expanders leaned CD4+. Contracting CD4+ clones lay largely in CM and EM, with CD8+ ones residing in EMRA.

CDR3 size: 15 residues. The germline V gene encodes CDR1 SSHAT and CDR2 FNYEAQ (reference sequence). Employing constant-segment primers, 5'RACE generated TCR alpha and TCR beta cDNA libraries bearing sample barcodes and UMIs. One entry per CDR3 protein results from TCRdb running MiXCR on the 5' RACE reads. The sample lists approximately 250,000 distinct CDR3 sequences, 15% to 20% seen once, with approximately 23% in the top ten. Of note for this clonotype: No antigen is known for it. A read error may produce the germline difference seen at one junction end.

This receptor was identified in a man younger than 30 who had mild COVID-19 (a few samples of this study predate the infection). Cell type and time point are not known. Sequences were obtained from PBMCs or a T cell subset sorted from them (not recorded which). The V call is TRBV7-7, the J call TRBJ1-1, with no clear D. The CDR3, as DNA: TGTGCTAGCAGCTTAGGGAACAGAGAGAACACTGAAGCTTTCTTT. This encodes CASSLGNRENTEAFF. Full variable domain (remainder filled in from reference TRBV7-7 and TRBJ1-1): GAGVSQSPRYKVTKRGQDVTLRCDPISSHATLYWYQQALGQGPEFLTYFNYEAQPDKSGLPSDRFSAERPEGSISTLTIQRTEQRDSAMYRCASSLGNRENTEAFFGQGTRLTVV.